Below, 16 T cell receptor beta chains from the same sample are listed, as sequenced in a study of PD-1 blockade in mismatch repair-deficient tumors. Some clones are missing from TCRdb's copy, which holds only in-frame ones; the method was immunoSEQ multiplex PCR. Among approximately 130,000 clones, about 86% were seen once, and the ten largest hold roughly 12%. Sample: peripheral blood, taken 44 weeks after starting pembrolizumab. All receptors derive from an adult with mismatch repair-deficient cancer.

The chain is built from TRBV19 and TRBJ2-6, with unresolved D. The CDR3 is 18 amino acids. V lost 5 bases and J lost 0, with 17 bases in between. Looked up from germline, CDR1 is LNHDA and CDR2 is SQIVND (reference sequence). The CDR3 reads CASSPQVYIDSGANVLTF. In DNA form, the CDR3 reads TGTGCCAGTAGTCCACAAGTCTATATCGACTCTGGGGCCAACGTCCTGACTTTC.

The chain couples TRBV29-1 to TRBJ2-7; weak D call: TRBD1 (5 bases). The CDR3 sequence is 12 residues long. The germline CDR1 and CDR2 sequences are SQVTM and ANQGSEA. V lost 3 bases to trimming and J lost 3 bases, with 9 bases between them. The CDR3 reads CSVDKGNYEQYF. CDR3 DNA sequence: TGCAGCGTTGATAAGGGGAACTACGAGCAGTACTTC.

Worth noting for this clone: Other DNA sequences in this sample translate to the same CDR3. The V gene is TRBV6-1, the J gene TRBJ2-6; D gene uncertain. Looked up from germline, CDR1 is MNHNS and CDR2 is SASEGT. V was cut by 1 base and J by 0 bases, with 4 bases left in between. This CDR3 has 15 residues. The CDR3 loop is CASSEGGSGANVLTF. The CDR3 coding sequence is TGTGCCAGCAGTGAAGGGGGCTCTGGGGCCAACGTCCTGACTTTC.

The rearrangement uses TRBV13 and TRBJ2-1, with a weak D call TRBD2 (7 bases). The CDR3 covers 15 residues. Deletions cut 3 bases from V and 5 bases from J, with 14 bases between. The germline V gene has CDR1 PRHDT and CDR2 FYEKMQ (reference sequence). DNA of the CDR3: TGTGCCAGCAGCTTCTGGCGGGGGCCCCACAATGAGCAGTTCTTC. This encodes CASSFWRGPHNEQFF.

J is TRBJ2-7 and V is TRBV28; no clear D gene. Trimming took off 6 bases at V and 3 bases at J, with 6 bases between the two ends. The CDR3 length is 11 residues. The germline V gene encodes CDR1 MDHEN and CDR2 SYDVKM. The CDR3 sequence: CASSPLYEQYF. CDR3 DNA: TGTGCCAGCAGCCCTCTCTACGAGCAGTACTTC.

CDR3 DNA: TGTGCCAGCAGTCGACAGGGGGCATGGACCGGGGAGCTGTTTTTT. Translating gives CASSRQGAWTGELFF. The chain is built from TRBV6-6 and TRBJ2-2; 10 nucleotides align to TRBD1. CDR1 and CDR2 (germline): MNHNY, SVGAGI (reference sequence). There are 15 residues in the CDR3. The V and J ends lost 5 bases and 5 bases, in that order; junction bases with no gene match: 5.

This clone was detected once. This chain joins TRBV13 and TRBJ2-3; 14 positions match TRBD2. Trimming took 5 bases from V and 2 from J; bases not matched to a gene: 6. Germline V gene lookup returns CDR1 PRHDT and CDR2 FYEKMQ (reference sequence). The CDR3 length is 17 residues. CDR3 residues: CASSPGTSGRTTDTQYF. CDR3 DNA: TGTGCCAGCAGCCCCGGGACTAGCGGGAGAACCACAGATACGCAGTATTTT.

CDR3 protein: CASSLLGLVEETQYF. CDR3 coding DNA: TGTGCCAGCAGCTTACTGGGACTAGTGGAAGAGACCCAGTACTTC. This sequence joins TRBV7-3 and TRBJ2-5; 8 bases align to TRBD2. Looked up from germline, CDR1 is SGHTA and CDR2 is FQGTGA. This CDR3 has 15 residues. Trimming took 2 bases from V and 3 from J; bases not matched to a gene: 5.

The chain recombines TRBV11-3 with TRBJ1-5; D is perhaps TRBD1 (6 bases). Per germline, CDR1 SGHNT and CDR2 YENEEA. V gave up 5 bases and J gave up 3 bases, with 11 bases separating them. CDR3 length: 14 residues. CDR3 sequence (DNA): TGTGCCAGCAGCCCCACAGGGCCCAATCAGCCCCAGCATTTT. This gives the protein CASSPTGPNQPQHF.

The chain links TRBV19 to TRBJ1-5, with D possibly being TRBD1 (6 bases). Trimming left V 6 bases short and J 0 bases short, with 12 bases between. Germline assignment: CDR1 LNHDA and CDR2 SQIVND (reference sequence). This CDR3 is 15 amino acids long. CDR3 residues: CASRTGANSNQPQHF. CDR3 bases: TGTGCCAGTAGGACGGGGGCAAATAGCAATCAGCCCCAGCATTTT.

CDR3 residues: CASSLMNTGTENTGELFF. The CDR3 DNA reads as TGTGCCAGCAGCCTAATGAATACTGGGACAGAGAACACCGGGGAGCTGTTTTTT. The genes are TRBV7-2 and TRBJ2-2; 7 bases line up with TRBD1. CDR3 size: 18 residues. V lost 5 bases and J lost 1; bases outside the gene matches: 13. The germline CDR1 and CDR2 sequences are SGHTA and FQGNSA.

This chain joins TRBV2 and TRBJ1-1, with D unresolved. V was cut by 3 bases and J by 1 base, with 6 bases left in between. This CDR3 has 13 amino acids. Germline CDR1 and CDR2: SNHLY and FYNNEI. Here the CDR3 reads CASSDPPNTEAFF. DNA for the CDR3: TGTGCCAGCAGTGACCCCCCGAACACTGAAGCTTTCTTT.

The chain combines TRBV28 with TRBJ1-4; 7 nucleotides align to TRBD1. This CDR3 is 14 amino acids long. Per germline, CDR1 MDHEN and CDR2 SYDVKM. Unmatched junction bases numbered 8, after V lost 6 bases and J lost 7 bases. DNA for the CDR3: TGTGCCAGCAGACAACAGGGGCCGAGTGAAAAACTGTTTTTT. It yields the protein CASRQQGPSEKLFF.

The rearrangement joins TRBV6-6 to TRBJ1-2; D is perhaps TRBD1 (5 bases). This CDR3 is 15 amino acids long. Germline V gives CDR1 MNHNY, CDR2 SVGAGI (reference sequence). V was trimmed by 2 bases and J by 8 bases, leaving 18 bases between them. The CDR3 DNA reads TGTGCCAGCAGTTACGAGGGACTGTTTCGGATCGGCTACACCTTC. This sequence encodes CASSYEGLFRIGYTF.

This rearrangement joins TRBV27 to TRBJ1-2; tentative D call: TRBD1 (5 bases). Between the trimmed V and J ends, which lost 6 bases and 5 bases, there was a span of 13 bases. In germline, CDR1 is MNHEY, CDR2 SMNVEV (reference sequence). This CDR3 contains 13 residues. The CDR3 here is CASRPTGRYGYTF. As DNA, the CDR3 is TGTGCCAGCAGACCTACGGGGCGGTATGGCTACACCTTC.

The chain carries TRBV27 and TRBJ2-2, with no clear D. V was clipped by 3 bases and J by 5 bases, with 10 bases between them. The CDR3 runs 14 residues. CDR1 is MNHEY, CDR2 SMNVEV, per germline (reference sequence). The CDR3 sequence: CASSLRLVTGELFF. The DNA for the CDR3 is TGTGCCAGCAGTTTGAGGTTGGTTACCGGGGAGCTGTTTTTT.